A single sample is the source of the 19 T cell receptor beta chains below, sequenced in a study of T cells in localized non-small cell lung cancer. TCRdb's copy holds only in-frame clones and misses some; the assay was immunoSEQ multiplex PCR. The sample carries tens of thousands of clones, around 86% recorded once. Material: PBMCs, obtained before any cancer treatment. These receptors were obtained from a female donor with stage II lung adenocarcinoma.

The chain has TRBV6-6 and TRBJ2-7; D unclear. Germline-derived CDR1 and CDR2 are MNHNY and SVGAGI (reference sequence). This CDR3 has 12 amino acids. With 0 bases removed from V and 3 bases from J, the gap between germline ends came to 3 bases. CDR3 nucleotides: TGTGCCAGCAGTTACTCGGACTACGAGCAGTACTTC. Translation: CASSYSDYEQYF.

The chain has TRBV19 and TRBJ1-2, with a weak D call TRBD1 (5 bases). CDR3 length: 14 amino acids. The germline V gene has CDR1 LNHDA and CDR2 SQIVND (reference sequence). The V end was cut by 3 bases, the J end by 4 bases, with 12 bases between. CDR3 in DNA: TGTGCCAGTAGTATTGAACACAGGAGCTATGGCTACACCTTC. This encodes CASSIEHRSYGYTF.

V gene TRBV29-1 combines with J gene TRBJ2-7; 9 bases map to TRBD2. Per the germline V gene, CDR1 is SQVTM and CDR2 is ANQGSEA. With 0 bases clipped from V and 3 bases from J, the junction kept 9 bases outside the gene matches. The CDR3 is 16 amino acids. CDR3 in amino acids: CSVEEAGAGGNYEQYF. In DNA, the CDR3 is TGCAGCGTTGAAGAGGCAGGAGCGGGGGGAAACTACGAGCAGTACTTC.

This chain uses TRBV4-2 with TRBJ2-7, with 9 bases matching TRBD2. The CDR3 runs 15 residues. With V trimmed by 1 base and J by 1 base, 2 bases remained unmatched. Germline CDR1 LGHNA, CDR2 YNFKEQ. The chain's CDR3 is CASSQGGGGSYEQYF. The CDR3 DNA sequence: TGTGCCAGCAGCCAAGGCGGGGGGGGTTCCTACGAGCAGTACTTC.

The chain links TRBV10-3 to TRBJ2-7; D assignment may be TRBD1 or TRBD2 (5 bases each). This CDR3 is built from 14 residues. V lost 11 bases and J 4 bases, leaving 21 bases between the germline ends. Germline V CDR1 and CDR2: ENHRY, SYGVKD. In nucleotides, the CDR3 is TGTGCCTCCAGGGCCTGGGGAGAGTTATACGAGCAGTACTTC. Its protein is CASRAWGELYEQYF.

Remarks on this clone: At the DNA level, this CDR3 is encoded by other sequences in the same sample as well. The CDR3 loop is CASSVAGTDTQYF. DNA of the CDR3: TGTGCCAGCAGCGTAGCGGGGACAGATACGCAGTATTTT. The chain couples TRBV9 to TRBJ2-3, with D maybe TRBD2 (5 bases). CDR1 is SGDLS, CDR2 YYNGEE, per germline. V gave up 0 bases and J gave up 3 bases, with 5 bases separating them. This CDR3 spans 13 amino acids.

The CDR3 region has the DNA TGTGCCAGTAGTAAGGCCGGGGGCGCAGGAAGGTCGGGTGGCTACACCTTC. Residues: CASSKAGGAGRSGGYTF. The chain recombines TRBV19 with TRBJ1-2, with D maybe TRBD1 (6 bases). The CDR3 totals 17 residues. The germline CDR1 and CDR2 sequences are LNHDA and SQIVND (reference sequence). Deletions cut 4 bases from V and 7 bases from J, with 25 bases between.

The V call is TRBV5-1, the J call TRBJ1-1; D perhaps matches TRBD1 (5 bases). This CDR3 is built from 13 residues. The ends were cut back, 5 bases at V and 6 bases at J, with 14 bases in the middle. Per germline, CDR1 SGHRS and CDR2 YFSETQ. CDR3 coding DNA: TGCGCCAGCAGTACTGGGGGGGTGTCTGAAGCTTTCTTT. Translated, it gives CASSTGGVSEAFF.

The V call is TRBV5-1, the J call TRBJ1-5; 9 bases fit TRBD1. The germline V gene encodes CDR1 SGHRS and CDR2 YFSETQ. The CDR3 runs to 16 residues. V lost 4 bases to trimming and J lost 7 bases; unmatched junction nucleotides: 12. CDR3 protein: CASSPSYGTGQQPQHF. CDR3 DNA: TGCGCCAGCAGCCCCAGCTACGGGACAGGGCAGCAGCCCCAGCATTTT.

The chain joins TRBV27 to TRBJ1-4; D gene ambiguous. Germline-derived CDR1 and CDR2 are MNHEY and SMNVEV (reference sequence). The length of the CDR3 is 16 residues. V shed 4 bases and J shed 0 bases, with 12 bases lying between them. The CDR3 coding sequence is TGTGCCAGCAGTTCAACGATCGAAGCAACTAATGAAAAACTGTTTTTT. This encodes CASSSTIEATNEKLFF.

CDR3 in DNA: TGTGCCAGCAGCGCCCAGGGGGCTACTGAAGCTTTCTTT. It yields the protein CASSAQGATEAFF. This chain joins TRBV27 and TRBJ1-1; 8 nucleotides line up with TRBD1. There are 13 residues in the CDR3. The V gene end was trimmed by 6 bases and the J gene end by 5 bases; junction bases not matched to a gene: 5. CDR1 and CDR2 from the germline V gene are MNHEY and SMNVEV (reference sequence).

This chain joins TRBV18 and TRBJ2-1; 8 nucleotides match TRBD2. Germline V lookup: CDR1 KGHSH, CDR2 LQKENI. Trimming at V came to 5 bases and at J to 4 bases, leaving 16 bases not matched to a gene. CDR3 length: 18 amino acids. CDR3 DNA: TGTGCCAGCTCAGCGGGACTAGTCCGTGTTACTCAATACAATGAGCAGTTCTTC. Translation: CASSAGLVRVTQYNEQFF.

The CDR3 protein is CASSLEGGSSYEQYF. In nucleotides, the CDR3 is TGTGCCAGCAGCTTAGAGGGGGGAAGCTCCTACGAGCAGTACTTC. The chain uses TRBV11-2 and TRBJ2-7, with D perhaps matching TRBD2 (6 bases). Germline V gene data show CDR1 as SGHAT and CDR2 as FQNNGV. The CDR3 covers 15 residues. With 0 bases removed from V and 0 bases from J, the gap between germline ends came to 9 bases.

This chain connects TRBV9 to TRBJ2-5, with 10 bases aligning to TRBD1. Per the germline V gene, CDR1 is SGDLS and CDR2 is YYNGEE. The V and J ends lost 0 bases and 5 bases, in that order; junction bases with no gene match: 4. The CDR3 loop spans 15 amino acids. This CDR3 reads CASSVGGQGIETQYF. The CDR3 region has the DNA TGTGCCAGCAGCGTAGGGGGACAGGGGATTGAGACCCAGTACTTC.

The gene calls are TRBV10-3 and TRBJ1-1; TRBD1 agrees at 9 bases. CDR1 and CDR2 (germline): ENHRY, SYGVKD. This CDR3 has 14 amino acids. Unmatched junction bases numbered 11, after V lost 4 bases and J lost 11 bases. The CDR3 region has the DNA TGTGCCATCAGTGGGGGACAGGGAAGCCCAGGGGCTTTCTTT. It is translated as CAISGGQGSPGAFF.

The rearrangement links TRBV5-1 to TRBJ2-5; D assignment may be TRBD1 or TRBD2 (6 bases each). V dropped 2 bases and J dropped 5 bases, with 13 bases sitting between them. The CDR3 covers 14 residues. Germline CDR1 reads SGHRS; CDR2 reads YFSETQ. The CDR3 protein is CASSFFGGSETQYF. The CDR3 DNA follows: TGCGCCAGCAGCTTTTTCGGGGGCTCGGAGACCCAGTACTTC.

This clone was picked up one time. This chain uses TRBV6-5 with TRBJ1-2, with D perhaps TRBD1 (6 bases). Germline loops: CDR1 MNHEY, CDR2 SVGAGI. The V gene lost 0 bases and the J gene lost 2 bases, with 10 bases spanning the gap. The CDR3 totals 15 residues. In DNA form, the CDR3 reads TGTGCCAGCAGTTACTCAATGGGGGCGAACTATGGCTACACCTTC. This translates into CASSYSMGANYGYTF.

The chain employs TRBV10-1 and TRBJ2-1; possible D gene TRBD1, 6 bases. Germline values: CDR1 WNHNN, CDR2 SYGVQD (reference sequence). The CDR3 sequence is 14 residues long. V gave up 6 bases and J gave up 1 base, with 10 bases separating them. The CDR3 sequence is CASRGDNSYNEQFF. CDR3 sequence (DNA): TGCGCCAGCAGGGGGGACAATTCCTACAATGAGCAGTTCTTC.

The chain combines TRBV27 with TRBJ2-1, with 7 bases fitting TRBD2. This CDR3 is 13 amino acids long. Germline V gene sequence: CDR1 MNHEY, CDR2 SMNVEV (reference sequence). J lost 8 bases, V lost 5 bases, and 6 bases had no gene match. CDR3 sequence reads: CASSATSLYEQFF. CDR3 sequence (DNA): TGTGCCAGCAGTGCGACTAGCCTATATGAGCAGTTCTTC.